The entry that follows covers one T cell receptor (beta chain) sequence. Antigen specificity is unknown. These data are taken from a study of cytomegalovirus exposure and HLA in healthy donors. PCR used 60 Vbeta primers and 13 Jbeta primers. As processed by the authors: There were about 88 million unique TCR beta chains by a later count, and about 11 million of them were shared. Profiling relied on immunoSEQ multiplex PCR, and the TCRdb table lists in-frame clones only, not all of them. V, J and clone size were drawn from that table, and D and trimming were deduced from the DNA. This specimen shows over 200,000 clones; the ten leading clones hold over 0.75%. CDR1 SEHNR and CDR2 FQNEAQ come from the germline V gene (reference sequence). The CDR3 runs 14 residues. The V and J ends lost 3 bases and 1 base respectively, with 7 bases between them. Notes on the study in general: Listed as cytomegalovirus-associated were approximately 160 TCR beta chains. Data from an earlier analysis indicated that most TCR beta V segments were productive either about 90% or about 30% of the time.

V usage is TRBV7-9 and J usage is TRBJ2-1, with D maybe TRBD2 (6 bases). The origin of this receptor is a woman in her twenties or thirties in good health and CMV-seropositive. The source material was PBMCs. This CDR3 reads CASSFGGSYNEQFF. The CDR3 bases are TGTGCCAGCAGCTTCGGGGGTTCCTACAATGAGCAGTTCTTC.